The 4 T cell receptor beta chains listed next were all sequenced from one sample in a study of cytomegalovirus exposure and HLA in healthy donors. Primers included in the PCR were 60 Vbeta and 13 Jbeta primers. Produced via immunoSEQ multiplex PCR; TCRdb's table is partial and in-frame only. The data contain about 100,000 clones, about 80% of them seen just once; the ten biggest clones take up 5.8%. Specimen: PBMCs. The source is a man in his sixties in good health and CMV-seropositive.

This clone came up many times. This chain uses TRBV4-2 with TRBJ1-2; D uncertain. The CDR3 consists of 13 residues. From germline, CDR1 is LGHNA and CDR2 YNFKEQ. The V end lost 4 bases, the J end lost 3 bases, and 9 bases lay between the germline ends. This chain's CDR3 is CASSLQADYGYTF. The DNA of the CDR3 is TGTGCCAGCAGCCTTCAGGCTGACTATGGCTACACCTTC.

V usage is TRBV29-1 and J usage is TRBJ2-5; TRBD2 matches 8 bases. This CDR3 is 14 amino acids long. Germline CDR1 and CDR2: SQVTM and ANQGSEA. V gave up 5 bases and J gave up 1 base; unmatched junction bases: 6. The CDR3 DNA reads as TGCAGCGTTCTTGGTAGCGGGGCCCAAGAGACCCAGTACTTC. Amino acid sequence: CSVLGSGAQETQYF.

This chain connects TRBV12-5 to TRBJ1-4; TRBD1 aligns across 7 bases. The germline CDR1 and CDR2 sequences are LGHNT and FRNRAP. The CDR3 is 15 residues long. After removal of 3 bases from V and 3 bases from J, the junction contained 4 bases not matched to a gene. For the CDR3, the DNA is TGTGCTAGTGGTTTCCGACAGGGCCCTAATGAAAAACTGTTTTTT. Protein sequence: CASGFRQGPNEKLFF.

The V call is TRBV30, the J call TRBJ2-2; weak D call: TRBD1 (6 bases). V was pared by 0 bases and J by 7 bases, with 12 bases between. This CDR3 region has 14 residues. The germline V gene has CDR1 GTSNPN and CDR2 SVGIG (reference sequence). CDR3 sequence reads: CAWSVMGAGGELFF. The CDR3 region has the DNA TGTGCCTGGAGTGTAATGGGGGCGGGCGGGGAGCTGTTTTTT.